A selection of T cell receptor beta chains follows, all from one sample in a study of regulatory T cells in long-lasting Graves disease. Each CDR3 protein gets one entry after TCRdb re-called the multiplex PCR reads with MiXCR. The table records under 450,000 distinct CDR3 sequences, around 23% of them present only once. The sample was peripheral blood mononuclear cells (PBMCs), taken when the disease was refractory, from a patient treated with antithyroid drugs. These receptors originate from a woman in her forties with Graves disease. Each CDR3 is given with its conserved first and last residue. D genes are given only for firm matches. Part of the rows lack a size; the others show once, few, many or a class for expanded clones.

V gene	clone size	J gene	D gene	CDR3 protein	CDR3 DNA
TRBV11-2	many	TRBJ1-1	.	CASSPATGTVSFF	TGTGCCAGCAGCCCAGCAACGGGGACCGTCTCTTTCTTT
TRBV6-5	many	TRBJ1-5	.	CASSSPGRPNQPQHF	TGTGCCAGCAGTTCCCCCGGCAGGCCCAATCAGCCCCAGCATTTT
TRBV19	few	TRBJ1-5	.	CASSRRKDGAFRYSNQPQHF	TGTGCCAGTAGTAGGCGAAAGGACGGAGCATTTCGGTATAGCAATCAGCCCCAGCATTTT
TRBV28	many	TRBJ2-4	TRBD2	CASSYSRREGFFPNIQYF	TGTGCCAGCAGTTACTCTCGACGGGAGGGCTTCTTTCCAAACATTCAGTACTTC
TRBV18	few	TRBJ2-5	.	CASSPLDSEETQYF	TGTGCCAGCTCACCACTCGATAGCGAAGAGACCCAGTACTTC
TRBV20-1	.	TRBJ1-5	.	CSASGLIDQPQHF	TGCAGTGCTTCAGGGTTGATTGATCAGCCCCAGCATTTT
TRBV11-2	.	TRBJ1-3	.	CASSLKLTPGNTIYF	TGTGCCAGCAGCTTAAAACTGACACCTGGAAACACCATATATTTT
TRBV9	.	TRBJ2-1	.	CASSVAGNEQFF	TGTGCCAGCAGCGTAGCCGGGAATGAGCAGTTCTTC
TRBV28	few	TRBJ2-7	.	CASSLSRAGATYEQYF	TGTGCCAGCAGTTTAAGCCGCGCGGGGGCCACCTACGAGCAGTACTTC
TRBV7-8	many	TRBJ2-7	.	CASSPLYYEQYF	TGTGCCAGCAGTCCCCTATACTACGAGCAGTACTTC
TRBV2	.	TRBJ2-5	TRBD2	CASSESTSGASQYF	TGTGCCAGCAGTGAATCGACTAGCGGGGCGTCCCAGTACTTC
TRBV28	many	TRBJ2-6	.	CASSWAGANVLTF	TGTGCCAGCAGTTGGGCTGGGGCCAACGTCCTGACTTTC
TRBV10-2	.	TRBJ1-2	.	CASSDGRAYYGYTF	TGCGCCAGCAGTGACGGACGGGCATACTATGGCTACACCTTC
TRBV19	few	TRBJ2-5	.	CASSGFKETQYF	TGTGCCAGTAGCGGATTCAAAGAGACCCAGTACTTC
TRBV28	.	TRBJ1-5	.	CASSFPRDGNQPQHF	TGTGCCAGCAGTTTCCCCCGGGACGGCAATCAGCCCCAGCATTTT
TRBV29-1	once	TRBJ1-2	.	CSVEIGRLGGDTF	TGCAGCGTTGAAATCGGCAGGTTGGGTGGTGACACCTTC
TRBV5-1	.	TRBJ2-5	.	CASSSTNQETQYF	TGCGCCAGCAGCTCCACGAACCAAGAGACCCAGTACTTC
TRBV25-1	.	TRBJ2-3	.	CASSAFSGSTDTQYF	TGTGCCAGCAGTGCGTTTTCGGGCAGCACAGATACGCAGTATTTT
TRBV28	many	TRBJ1-5	.	CASSLSRAYSNQPQHF	TGTGCCAGCAGTTTATCCAGGGCTTATAGCAATCAGCCCCAGCATTTT
TRBV20-1	few	TRBJ2-5	TRBD2	CSTKRAGGETQYF	TGCAGTACCAAGCGGGCGGGAGGAGAGACCCAGTACTTC
TRBV5-6	few	TRBJ1-1	.	CASSSPPTLNTEAFF	TGTGCCAGCAGTTCTCCTCCGACGCTGAACACTGAAGCTTTCTTT
TRBV19	few	TRBJ1-1	.	CASSVLGDDAFF	TGTGCCAGTAGTGTCTTGGGAGATGACGCTTTCTTT
TRBV12-3/TRBV12-4	few	TRBJ2-5	TRBD1	CASSSGGEVETQYF	TGTGCCAGCAGTTCAGGGGGTGAGGTAGAGACCCAGTACTTC
TRBV2	many	TRBJ2-6	.	CASSVISTGANVLTF	TGTGCCAGCAGCGTTATAAGTACTGGGGCCAACGTCCTGACTTTC
TRBV12-3/TRBV12-4	.	TRBJ1-3	.	CASRGMGHHIFSGNTIYF	TGTGCCAGCAGGGGGATGGGACACCACATATTCTCTGGAAACACCATATATTTT
TRBV20-1	many	TRBJ2-5	TRBD2	CSATPTSGSRETQYF	TGCAGTGCTACCCCCACTAGCGGGAGTCGGGAGACCCAGTACTTC
TRBV10-3	.	TRBJ1-3	.	CATGWAASGNTIYF	TGTGCCACAGGATGGGCAGCCTCTGGAAACACCATATATTTT
TRBV6-1	many	TRBJ1-5	.	CASSEGRGYQPQHF	TGTGCCAGCAGTGAAGGTAGGGGATATCAGCCCCAGCATTTT
TRBV5-5	.	TRBJ1-2	.	CASSSLPAGTSYGYTF	TGTGCCAGCAGCTCGTTACCGGCCGGGACAAGCTATGGCTACACCTTC
TRBV29-1	many	TRBJ1-2	.	CSEKNIRNYGYTF	TGCAGCGAAAAGAATATAAGAAACTATGGCTACACCTTC
TRBV28	many	TRBJ2-2	.	CASSFWTANTGELFF	TGTGCCAGCAGTTTCTGGACAGCAAACACCGGGGAGCTGTTTTTT
TRBV28	.	TRBJ2-7	TRBD1	CANTEPGQGAYEQYF	TGTGCCAACACCGAACCGGGACAGGGGGCCTACGAGCAGTACTTC
TRBV6-9	many	TRBJ1-1	.	CASIGTEAFF	TGTGCCAGCATAGGGACTGAAGCTTTCTTT
TRBV7-9	few	TRBJ2-2	.	CASSLWTSLMTGELFF	TGTGCCAGCAGCTTATGGACGTCCCTGATGACCGGGGAGCTGTTTTTT
TRBV11-2	many	TRBJ2-5	.	CASSFGQGLYQETQYF	TGTGCCAGCAGCTTCGGGCAGGGATTGTACCAAGAGACCCAGTACTTC
TRBV30	few	TRBJ1-2	.	CAWSAGTEDGYTF	TGTGCCTGGAGTGCGGGGACCGAGGATGGCTACACCTTC
TRBV27	many	TRBJ1-2	TRBD1	CASSQGTGPSNYGYTF	TGTGCCAGCAGCCAAGGGACAGGGCCATCTAACTATGGCTACACCTTC
TRBV12-3/TRBV12-4	.	TRBJ2-3	.	CASSLGSVRSTDTQYF	TGTGCCAGCAGTTTAGGATCGGTGAGAAGCACAGATACGCAGTATTTT
TRBV7-2	.	TRBJ2-1	.	CASSFLYEQFF	TGTGCCAGCAGCTTTCTCTATGAGCAGTTCTTC
TRBV2	few	TRBJ2-6	.	CASSDWEVLTF	TGTGCCAGCAGTGATTGGGAGGTCCTGACTTTC
TRBV20-1	.	TRBJ2-5	.	CSARGLETQYF	TGCAGTGCTAGAGGTTTAGAGACCCAGTACTTC
TRBV28	many	TRBJ2-7	.	CASSLGSQGSSYEQYF	TGTGCCAGCAGTTTAGGGAGTCAGGGGAGCTCCTACGAGCAGTACTTC
TRBV6-2/TRBV6-3	many	TRBJ1-5	.	CASGSRSNQPQHF	TGTGCCAGCGGCAGTCGTAGCAATCAGCCCCAGCATTTT